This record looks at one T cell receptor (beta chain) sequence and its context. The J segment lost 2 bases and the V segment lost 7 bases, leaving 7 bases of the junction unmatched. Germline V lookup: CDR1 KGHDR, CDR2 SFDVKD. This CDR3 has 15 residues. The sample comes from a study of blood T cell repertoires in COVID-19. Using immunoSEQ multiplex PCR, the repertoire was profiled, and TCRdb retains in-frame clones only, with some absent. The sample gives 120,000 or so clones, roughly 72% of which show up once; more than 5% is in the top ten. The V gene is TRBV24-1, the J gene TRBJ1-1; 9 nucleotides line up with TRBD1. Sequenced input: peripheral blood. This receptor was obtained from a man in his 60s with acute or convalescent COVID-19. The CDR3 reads CATRDRGAGNTEAFF. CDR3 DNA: TGTGCCACCAGGGACAGGGGTGCGGGTAACACTGAAGCTTTCTTT.